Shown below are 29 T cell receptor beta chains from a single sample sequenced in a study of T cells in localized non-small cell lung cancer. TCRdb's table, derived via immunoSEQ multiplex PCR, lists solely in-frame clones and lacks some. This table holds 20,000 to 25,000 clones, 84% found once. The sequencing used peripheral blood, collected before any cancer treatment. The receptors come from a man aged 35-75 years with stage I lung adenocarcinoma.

In DNA, the CDR3 is TGTGCCAGCAGCTTAGTTGGGACTAGCGTATCCTACGAGCAGTACTTC. Its protein product is CASSLVGTSVSYEQYF. The chain carries TRBV7-8 and TRBJ2-7; 10 nucleotides match TRBD2. J gave up 1 base and V 1 base, and 4 bases lay outside the gene matches. Germline V CDR1 and CDR2: SGHVS, FQNEAQ. There are 16 residues in the CDR3.

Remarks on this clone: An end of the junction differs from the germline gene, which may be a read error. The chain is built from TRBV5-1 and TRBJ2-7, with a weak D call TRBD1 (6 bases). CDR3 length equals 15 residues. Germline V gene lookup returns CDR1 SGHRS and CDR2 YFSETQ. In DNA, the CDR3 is TGCGCCAGCAGCGGGTCGACAGGTGTCTCCTTCGAGCAGTACTTC. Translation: CASSGSTGVSFEQYF.

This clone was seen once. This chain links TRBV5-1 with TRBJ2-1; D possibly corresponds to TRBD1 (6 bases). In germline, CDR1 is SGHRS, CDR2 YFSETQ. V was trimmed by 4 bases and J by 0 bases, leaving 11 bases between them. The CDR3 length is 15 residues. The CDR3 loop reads CASSATGSSYNEQFF. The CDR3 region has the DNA TGCGCCAGCAGCGCCACAGGGAGCTCCTACAATGAGCAGTTCTTC.

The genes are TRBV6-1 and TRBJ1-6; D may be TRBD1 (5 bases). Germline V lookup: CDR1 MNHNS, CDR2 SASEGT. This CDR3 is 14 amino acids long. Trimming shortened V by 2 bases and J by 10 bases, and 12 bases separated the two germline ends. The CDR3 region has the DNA TGTGCCAGCAGTGAACTCGGGGGGAGGTCACCCCTCCACTTT. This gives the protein CASSELGGRSPLHF.

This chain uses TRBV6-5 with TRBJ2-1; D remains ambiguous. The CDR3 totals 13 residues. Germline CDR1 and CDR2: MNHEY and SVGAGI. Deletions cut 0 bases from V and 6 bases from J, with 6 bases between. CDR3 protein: CASSYSLGNEQFF. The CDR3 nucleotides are TGTGCCAGCAGTTACTCGTTGGGCAATGAGCAGTTCTTC.

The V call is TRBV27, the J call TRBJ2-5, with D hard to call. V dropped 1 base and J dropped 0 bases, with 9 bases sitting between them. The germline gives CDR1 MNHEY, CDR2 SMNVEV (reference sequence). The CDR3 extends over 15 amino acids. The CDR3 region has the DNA TGTGCCAGCAGTTTATACAGCACTTACCAAGAGACCCAGTACTTC. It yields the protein CASSLYSTYQETQYF.

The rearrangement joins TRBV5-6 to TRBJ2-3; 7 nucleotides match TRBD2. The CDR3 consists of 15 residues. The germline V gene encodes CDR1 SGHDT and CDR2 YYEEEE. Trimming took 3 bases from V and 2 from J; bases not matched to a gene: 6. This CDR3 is CASSYAGDYTDTQYF. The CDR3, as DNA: TGTGCCAGCAGCTACGCGGGGGACTACACAGATACGCAGTATTTT.

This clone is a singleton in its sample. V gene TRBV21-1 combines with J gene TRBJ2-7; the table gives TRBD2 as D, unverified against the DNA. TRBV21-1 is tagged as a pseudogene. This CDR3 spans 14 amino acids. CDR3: CAGTARGEGYEQYF. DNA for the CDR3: TGTGCCGGGACCGCTAGAGGGGAGGGATACGAGCAGTACTTC.

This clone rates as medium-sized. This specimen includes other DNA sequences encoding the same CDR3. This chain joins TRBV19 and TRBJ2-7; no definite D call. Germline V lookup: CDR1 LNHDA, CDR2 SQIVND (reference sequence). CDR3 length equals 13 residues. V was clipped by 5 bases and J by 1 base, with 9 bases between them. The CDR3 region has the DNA TGTGCCAGTAGTCCGGCCGTATCCTACGAGCAGTACTTC. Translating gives CASSPAVSYEQYF.

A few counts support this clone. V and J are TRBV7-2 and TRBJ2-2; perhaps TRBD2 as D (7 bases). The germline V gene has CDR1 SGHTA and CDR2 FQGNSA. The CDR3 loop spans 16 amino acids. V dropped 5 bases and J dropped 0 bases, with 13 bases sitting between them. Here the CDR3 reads CASSRGAGANTGELFF. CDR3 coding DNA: TGTGCCAGCAGCCGGGGGGCGGGCGCGAACACCGGGGAGCTGTTTTTT.

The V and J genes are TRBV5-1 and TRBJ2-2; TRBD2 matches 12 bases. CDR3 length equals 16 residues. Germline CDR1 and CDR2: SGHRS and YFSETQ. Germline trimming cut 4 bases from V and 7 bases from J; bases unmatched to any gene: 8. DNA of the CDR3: TGCGCCAGCAGCCTAGCTAGCGGGGGGGCCTTCGGGGAGCTGTTTTTT. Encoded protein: CASSLASGGAFGELFF. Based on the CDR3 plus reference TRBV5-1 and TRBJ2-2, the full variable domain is KAGVTQTPRYLIKTRGQQVTLSCSPISGHRSVSWYQQTPGQGLQFLFEYFSETQRNKGNFPGRFSGRQFSNSRSEMNVSTLELGDSALYLCASSLASGGAFGELFFGEGSRLTVL.

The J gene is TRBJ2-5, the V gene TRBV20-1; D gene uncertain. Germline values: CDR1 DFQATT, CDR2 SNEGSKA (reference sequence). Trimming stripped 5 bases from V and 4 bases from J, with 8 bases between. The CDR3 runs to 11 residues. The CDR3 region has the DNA TGCAGTGCTGACGGAATAGAGACCCAGTACTTC. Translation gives CSADGIETQYF.

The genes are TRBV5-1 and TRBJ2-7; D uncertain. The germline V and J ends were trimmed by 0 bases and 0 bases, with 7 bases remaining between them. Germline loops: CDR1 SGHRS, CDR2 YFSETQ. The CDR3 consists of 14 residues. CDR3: CASSLDGSSYEQYF. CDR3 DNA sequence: TGCGCCAGCAGCTTGGACGGTAGCTCCTACGAGCAGTACTTC.

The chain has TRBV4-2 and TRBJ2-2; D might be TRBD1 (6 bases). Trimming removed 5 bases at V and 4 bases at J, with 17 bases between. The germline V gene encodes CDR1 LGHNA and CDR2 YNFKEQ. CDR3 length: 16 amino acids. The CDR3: CASSRNQGQGTGELFF. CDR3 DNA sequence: TGTGCCAGCAGCAGGAATCAGGGGCAGGGCACCGGGGAGCTGTTTTTT.

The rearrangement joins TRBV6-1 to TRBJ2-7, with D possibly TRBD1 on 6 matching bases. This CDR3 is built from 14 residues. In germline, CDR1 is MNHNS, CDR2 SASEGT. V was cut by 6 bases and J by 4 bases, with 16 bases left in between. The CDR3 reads CASSAGYREYEQYF. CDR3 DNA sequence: TGTGCCAGCAGCGCAGGGTACAGGGAATACGAGCAGTACTTC.

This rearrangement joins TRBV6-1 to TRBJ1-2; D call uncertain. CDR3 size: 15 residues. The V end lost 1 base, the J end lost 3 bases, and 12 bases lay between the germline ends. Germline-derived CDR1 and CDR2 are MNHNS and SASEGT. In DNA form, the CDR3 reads TGTGCCAGCAGTGAAGGGGAGGGCACATACTATGGCTACACCTTC. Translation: CASSEGEGTYYGYTF.

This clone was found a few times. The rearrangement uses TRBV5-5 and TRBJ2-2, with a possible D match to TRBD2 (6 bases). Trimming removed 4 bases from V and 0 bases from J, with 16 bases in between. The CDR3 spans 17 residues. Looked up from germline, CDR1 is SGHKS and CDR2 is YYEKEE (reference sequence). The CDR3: CASSPSLAHTNTGELFF. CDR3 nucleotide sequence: TGTGCCAGCAGCCCTTCACTAGCTCACACGAACACCGGGGAGCTGTTTTTT.

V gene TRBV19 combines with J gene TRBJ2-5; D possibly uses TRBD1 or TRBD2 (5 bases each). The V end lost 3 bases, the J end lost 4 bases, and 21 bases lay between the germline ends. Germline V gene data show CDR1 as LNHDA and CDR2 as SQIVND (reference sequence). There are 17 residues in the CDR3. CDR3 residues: CASSISTWGAGVETQYF. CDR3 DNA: TGTGCCAGTAGTATCTCCACTTGGGGCGCCGGGGTAGAGACCCAGTACTTC.

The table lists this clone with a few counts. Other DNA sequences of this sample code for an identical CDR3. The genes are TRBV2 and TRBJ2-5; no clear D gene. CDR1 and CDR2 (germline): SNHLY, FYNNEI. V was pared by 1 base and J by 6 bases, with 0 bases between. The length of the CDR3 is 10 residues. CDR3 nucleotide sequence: TGTGCCAGCAGTGAAGAGACCCAGTACTTC. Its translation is CASSEETQYF.

The CDR3 region is CASRHSAYYGYTF. CDR3 coding DNA: TGTGCCAGTCGACATTCGGCGTACTATGGCTACACCTTC. The genes are TRBV6-5 and TRBJ1-2, with D unresolved. V was cut by 9 bases and J by 3 bases, with 14 bases left in between. This CDR3 contains 13 residues. Per the germline V gene, CDR1 is MNHEY and CDR2 is SVGAGI.

The CDR3 DNA reads TGTGCCAGCACCTCGGTAGGGGTACGGGAGACCCAGTACTTC. It codes for CASTSVGVRETQYF. The V gene is TRBV7-9, the J gene TRBJ2-5; D might be TRBD1 (5 bases). The germline V and J ends were trimmed by 7 bases and 5 bases, with 17 bases remaining between them. The CDR3 runs 14 residues. Germline CDR1 reads SEHNR; CDR2 reads FQNEAQ (reference sequence).

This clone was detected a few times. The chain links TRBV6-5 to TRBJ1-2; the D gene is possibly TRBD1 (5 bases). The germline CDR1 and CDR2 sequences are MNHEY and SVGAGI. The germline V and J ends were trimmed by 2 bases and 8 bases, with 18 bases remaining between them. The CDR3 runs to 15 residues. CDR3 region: CASSYLGGNWGGYTF. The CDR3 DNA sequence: TGTGCCAGCAGTTACCTCGGTGGGAACTGGGGCGGCTACACCTTC.

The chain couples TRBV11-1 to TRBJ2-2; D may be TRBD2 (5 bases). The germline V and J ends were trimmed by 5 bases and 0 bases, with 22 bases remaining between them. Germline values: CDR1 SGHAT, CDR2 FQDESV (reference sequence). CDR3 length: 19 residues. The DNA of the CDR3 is TGTGCCAGCAGCCGGGGAAGGACTTTCGGTTCTCCGAACACCGGGGAGCTGTTTTTT. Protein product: CASSRGRTFGSPNTGELFF.

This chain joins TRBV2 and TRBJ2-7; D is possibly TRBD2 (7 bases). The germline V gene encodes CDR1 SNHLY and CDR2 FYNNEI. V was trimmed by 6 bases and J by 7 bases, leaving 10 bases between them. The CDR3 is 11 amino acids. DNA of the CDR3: TGTGCCAGCAGGGGGGGGCTGGAGCAGTACTTC. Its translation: CASRGGLEQYF.

CDR3 sequence: CASTGSGNEQFF. CDR3 DNA: TGCGCCAGCACGGGTAGCGGGAATGAGCAGTTCTTC. The V gene is TRBV4-1, the J gene TRBJ2-1, with 7 bases aligning to TRBD2. CDR3 length: 12 residues. Unmatched junction bases numbered 4, after V lost 7 bases and J lost 7 bases. Germline CDR1 MGHRA, CDR2 YSYEKL.

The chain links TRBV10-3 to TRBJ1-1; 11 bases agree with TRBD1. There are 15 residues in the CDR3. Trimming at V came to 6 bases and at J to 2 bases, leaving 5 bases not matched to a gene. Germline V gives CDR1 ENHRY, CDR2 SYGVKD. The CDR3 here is CAIRRTGGVNTEAFF. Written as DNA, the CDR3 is TGTGCCATCAGGCGGACAGGGGGCGTAAACACTGAAGCTTTCTTT.

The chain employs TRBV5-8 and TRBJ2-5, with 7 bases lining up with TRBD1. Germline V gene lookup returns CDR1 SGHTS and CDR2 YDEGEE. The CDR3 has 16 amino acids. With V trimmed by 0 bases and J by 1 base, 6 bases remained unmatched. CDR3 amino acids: CASSLGDSKLQETQYF. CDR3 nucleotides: TGTGCCAGCAGCTTGGGGGACAGCAAACTCCAAGAGACCCAGTACTTC.

Here the CDR3 reads CASSLASGGNEKLFF. Written as DNA, the CDR3 is TGTGCCAGCAGCTTAGCCTCCGGGGGAAATGAAAAACTGTTTTTT. The genes are TRBV7-9 and TRBJ1-4; D perhaps matches TRBD1 (5 bases). The germline gives CDR1 SEHNR, CDR2 FQNEAQ (reference sequence). This CDR3 has 15 amino acids. V lost 0 bases to trimming and J lost 5 bases, with 10 bases between them.

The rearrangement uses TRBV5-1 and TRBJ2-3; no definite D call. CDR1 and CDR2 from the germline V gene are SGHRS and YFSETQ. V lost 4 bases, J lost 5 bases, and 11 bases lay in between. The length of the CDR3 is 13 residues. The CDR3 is CASSPRSGDTQYF. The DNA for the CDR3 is TGCGCCAGCAGCCCCCGATCAGGAGATACGCAGTATTTT.